This TCR beta chain came from a study of blood T cells in healthy people across ages (dated by TCRdb to 2013 to 2016). Regarding the study in general: In model experiments, roughly one uniquely barcoded TCR beta cDNA molecule per two T cells was captured by template switching. The study measured age-related changes in TCR beta repertoire diversity using deep sequencing normalized with unique cDNA molecular identifiers. Four age groups were formed from the donors: young (average approximately 15 years), middle-aged (approximately 39), aged (around 62) and long-lived (approximately 80). The study analyzed two additional independent replicas of 1 million unique cDNA reads from the same blood draw for two donors, one aged 18 to 30 and one aged 80 or older.

On the study overall, not on this receptor specifically: The CMV infection status of donors was not known, potentially confounding age-related changes in expanded clonotypes. Estimates of total diversity based on one million sequenced T cells were considered lower bounds and underestimates. Compared with the aged group, the long-lived group had more naive CD4+ T cells, fewer expanded clones and increased TCR diversity, a pattern suggesting age selection. Bulk unsorted PBMC profiling prevented conclusive comparison of naive and antigen-experienced compartments. As age increased, observed TCR beta diversity per million T cells dropped in a roughly linear way, and a significant reduction was already evident by age approximately 40. The percentage of naive T cells measured by flow cytometry correlated strongly with observed TCR beta diversity.

As to this clonotype: The antigen this receptor binds is unknown. No base-level quality is on record; no much larger clone is a single base apart.

The donors were roughly 40 Caucasian individuals from Russia, aged roughly 6 to 100 years, who were systemically healthy. Ten milliliters of peripheral blood were drawn from each donor into EDTA-treated Vacutainer tubes. Ficoll-Paque density-gradient centrifugation was used to isolate PBMCs, with at least 6.5 million per sample. Trizol reagent was used to extract total RNA from PBMCs, with at least 5.5 micrograms per sample. The percentages of naive CD45RAhigh/CD27high T cells were determined by flow cytometry on a PBMC aliquot from every donor. The library was made by 5' RACE. TCRdb shows the sequencer as Illumina HiSeq 2500. The second PCR ran for roughly 7 to 11 cycles and used a J-beta primer mix along with a sample-barcoded 5' primer. A unique molecular identifier was introduced onto each TCR beta cDNA molecule by a template-switch 5' adaptor carrying 12 random nucleotides. Each sample yielded at least 2.5 million CDR3-containing paired-end reads. First-strand cDNA synthesis was performed from all RNA using the Mint cDNA synthesis kit, with priming by a TRBC-specific oligonucleotide. Following uracil-DNA glycosylase treatment, all cDNA underwent a first 18-cycle PCR with the universal primers M1SS and BC2_uni_R. The paper's processing steps were these. For normalization, 1 million high-quality reads, each with a distinct molecular identifier, were randomly selected from each sample. Reads sharing molecular identifiers were discarded rather than binned into consensus sequences. MiTCR, run with a Q25 quality threshold and the strictest error-elimination algorithm, handled CDR3 identification, clonotype clustering and error correction. Lower-bound total TCR beta diversity was estimated with a nonparametric unseen species model using Euler transformation. The public reads were quality trimmed at Q25 with fastp and then assembled into clones with MiXCR by TCRdb, keeping productive beta chains. Every entry covers one CDR3 protein and lists the most common genes and DNA from its rows. The V and J calls, along with clone size, are taken from TCRdb and not from the paper's own processing. The sample profile shows some 850,000 distinct CDR3 sequences; more than 25% of them were found once. Of the sample, about 3% falls within the top ten clones.

CDR1 and CDR2 are read off the germline V gene as MDHEN and SYDVKM. The CDR3 goes from the cysteine to the phenylalanine over 14 residues. The read is trimmed to its CDR3 DNA, 42 bases read in frame from base 1. V lost 5 bases and J lost 4 bases; the stretch between them is 13 bases long. The data also belong to a second study, concerning T cells of mothers and their children. As noted in the second study: Donors were nine systemically healthy Caucasian individuals: three mothers and their six children. cDNA synthesis used all of the extracted RNA, with approximately 1.4 ug of RNA in each 15 ul reaction. In the second PCR, the M1S primer introduced both the sample barcodes and 2-4 random nucleotides. Over 8 million TCR beta CDR3 reads came from each mother, compared with some 3 million reads from each child. TCR recombination output is similarly shaped by thymic selection in related and unrelated pairs, with a minor effect exerted by inherited differences. Related mother-child pairs always showed normalized repertoire overlap that was slightly higher than in unrelated mother-child pairs, though the difference was never significant. Persistent microchimeric T cell clones were not detected, at a sensitivity of approximately 100 clones per million clonotypes. Deep NGS was used in the study to compare the TCR beta repertoires of mothers and children and to look for features that separate related mother-child pairs from unrelated individuals. The mean age was roughly 40 +/- 4 years for the mothers and about 12 +/- 4 years for the children. After adapters were ligated using NEBNext reagents, the libraries underwent 100+100 nt paired-end sequencing on an Illumina HiSeq 2000. To prevent cross-contamination, the mother and child libraries were prepared a month apart and were sequenced in separate runs. For each donor, somewhere between 500,000 and 2,000,000 distinct TCR beta clonotypes were identified. Naive TCR beta clonotypes were estimated from low-frequency clonotypes matched to each donor's FACS-determined naive share, without sorting.

This TCR was sampled from a boy younger than 18 in good health. The sequencing input was blood. Recombination linked TRBV28 to TRBJ2-3, with TRBD1 perhaps the D gene, on 6 matching bases. In nucleotides, the sequence is TGTGCCAGCAGTAAGGACAGTTTCGCAGATACGCAGTATTTT. Its protein product is CASSKDSFADTQYF.